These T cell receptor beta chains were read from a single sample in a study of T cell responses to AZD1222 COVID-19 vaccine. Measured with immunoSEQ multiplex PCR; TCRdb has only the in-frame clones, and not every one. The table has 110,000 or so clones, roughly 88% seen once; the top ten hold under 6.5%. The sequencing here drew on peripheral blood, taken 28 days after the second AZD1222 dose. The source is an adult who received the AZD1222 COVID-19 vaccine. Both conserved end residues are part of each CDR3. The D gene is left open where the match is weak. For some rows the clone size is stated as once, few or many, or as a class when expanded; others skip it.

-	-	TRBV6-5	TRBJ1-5	CASSFRENQPQHF	TGTGCCAGCAGTTTTCGGGAGAATCAGCCCCAGCATTTT
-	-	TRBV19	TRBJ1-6	CASSIYGSSYNSPLHF	TGTGCCAGTAGTATTTACGGAAGCTCCTATAATTCACCCCTCCACTTT
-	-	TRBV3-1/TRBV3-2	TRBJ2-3	CASSPGGRGSTDTQYF	TGTGCCAGCAGCCCCGGGGGCAGAGGAAGCACAGATACGCAGTATTTT
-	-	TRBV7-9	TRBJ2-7	CASSLVVGDYEQYF	TGTGCCAGCAGCTTAGTTGTGGGAGATTACGAGCAGTACTTC
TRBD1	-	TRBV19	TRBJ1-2	CASSNRQGTQGYTF	TGTGCCAGTAGTAACCGACAGGGAACTCAAGGCTACACCTTC
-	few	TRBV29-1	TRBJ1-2	CSARTEANYGYTF	TGCAGCGCCCGGACAGAAGCTAACTATGGCTACACCTTC
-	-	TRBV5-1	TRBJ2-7	CASSLEGNYEQYF	TGCGCCAGCAGCTTGGAGGGAAACTACGAGCAGTACTTC
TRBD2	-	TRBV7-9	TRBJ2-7	CASSPTSGDSYEQYF	TGTGCCAGCAGTCCCACTAGCGGCGACTCCTACGAGCAGTACTTC
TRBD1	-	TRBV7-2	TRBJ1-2	CASSPGQGVYGYTF	TGTGCCAGCAGCCCTGGACAGGGAGTGTATGGCTACACCTTC
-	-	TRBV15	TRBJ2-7	CATSRTPSYEQYF	TGTGCCACCAGCAGAACACCATCCTACGAGCAGTACTTC
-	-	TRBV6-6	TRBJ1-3	CASSYFGQGRNTIYF	TGTGCCAGCAGTTACTTTGGCCAGGGGAGAAACACCATATATTTT
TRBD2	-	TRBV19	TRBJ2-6	CAGSPKGGRAGANVLTF	TGTGCCGGCAGCCCCAAAGGTGGGAGGGCTGGGGCCAACGTCCTGACTTTC
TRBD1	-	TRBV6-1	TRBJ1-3	CASSDRGRTGNTIYF	TGTGCCAGCAGTGACAGGGGGCGGACTGGAAACACCATATATTTT
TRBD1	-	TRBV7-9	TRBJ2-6	CASSTTGSGANVLTF	TGTGCCAGCAGCACGACAGGGTCTGGGGCCAACGTCCTGACTTTC
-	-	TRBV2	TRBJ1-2	CASTGGNYGYTF	TGTGCCAGCACGGGTGGCAACTATGGCTACACCTTC
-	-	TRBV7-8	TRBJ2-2	CASSSRWTGELFF	TGTGCCAGCAGCTCCAGGTGGACCGGGGAGCTGTTTTTT
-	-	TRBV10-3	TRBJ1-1	CAISESLSSSEAFF	TGTGCCATCAGTGAGTCGCTGAGTTCTTCTGAAGCTTTCTTT
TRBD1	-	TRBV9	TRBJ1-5	CASSRRTGVNQPQHF	TGTGCCAGCAGCAGACGCACAGGGGTCAATCAGCCCCAGCATTTT
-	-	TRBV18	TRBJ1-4	CASSPGTGDGGGKLFF	TGTGCCAGCTCACCCGGAACAGGTGACGGAGGTGGGAAACTGTTTTTT
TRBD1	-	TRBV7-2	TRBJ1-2	CASSPGQGYGYTF	TGTGCCAGCAGCCCGGGACAGGGGTATGGCTACACCTTC
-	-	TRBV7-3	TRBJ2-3	CASSLVTRGFLGDTQYF	TGTGCCAGCAGCTTAGTAACCAGGGGTTTTCTGGGGGATACGCAGTATTTT
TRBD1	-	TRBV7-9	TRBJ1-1	CASSSTGSNTEAFF	TGTGCCAGCAGCTCGACAGGGTCGAACACTGAAGCTTTCTTT
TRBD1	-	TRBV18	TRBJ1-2	CASSLDRAGYTF	TGTGCCAGCTCACTGGACAGGGCTGGCTACACCTTC
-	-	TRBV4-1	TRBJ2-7	CASSPTTGLITYEQYF	TGCGCCAGCAGCCCCACGACAGGTCTAATTACTTACGAGCAGTACTTC
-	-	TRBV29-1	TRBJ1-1	CSVQGGGTEAFF	TGCAGCGTTCAGGGCGGGGGCACTGAAGCTTTCTTT
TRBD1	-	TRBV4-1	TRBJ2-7	CASSKDRFEQYF	TGCGCCAGCAGTAAGGACAGGTTCGAGCAGTACTTC
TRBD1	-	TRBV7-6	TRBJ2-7	CASSPLGQGFSSYEQYF	TGTGCCAGCAGCCCTCTAGGACAGGGCTTTAGCTCCTACGAGCAGTACTTC
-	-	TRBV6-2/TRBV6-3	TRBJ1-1	CASSYSTQRGNTEAFF	TGTGCCAGCAGTTACTCGACCCAGAGGGGCAACACTGAAGCTTTCTTT
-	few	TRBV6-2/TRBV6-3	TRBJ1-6	CASSYAGRNSPLHF	TGTGCCAGCAGTTACGCTGGACGTAATTCACCCCTCCACTTT
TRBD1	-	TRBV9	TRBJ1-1	CASSTGQGRVTEAFF	TGTGCCAGCAGCACCGGACAGGGGCGGGTCACTGAAGCTTTCTTT
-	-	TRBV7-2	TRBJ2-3	CASGRSGLLDTQYF	TGTGCCAGCGGACGTTCCGGACTCCTAGATACGCAGTATTTT
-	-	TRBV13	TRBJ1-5	CASSLGAGSNQPQHF	TGTGCCAGCAGCCTAGGCGCGGGGAGCAATCAGCCCCAGCATTTT
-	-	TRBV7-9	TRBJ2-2	CASSPRNTASTGELFF	TGTGCCAGCAGCCCTCGAAACACCGCTTCCACCGGGGAGCTGTTTTTT
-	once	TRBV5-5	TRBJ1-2	CASSLGGRIPYGYTF	TGTGCCAGCAGCTTGGGGGGCAGGATCCCTTATGGCTACACCTTC
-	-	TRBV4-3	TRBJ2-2	CASSQEGQGRAGELFF	TGCGCCAGCAGCCAAGAGGGGCAGGGTAGGGCCGGGGAGCTGTTTTTT
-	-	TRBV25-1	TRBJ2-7	CASSPSNEQYF	TGTGCCAGCAGTCCCTCCAACGAGCAGTACTTC
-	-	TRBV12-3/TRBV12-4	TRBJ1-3	CASSWTPGNTIYF	TGTGCCAGCAGTTGGACTCCTGGAAACACCATATATTTT
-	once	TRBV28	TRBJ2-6	CASCLPALQRAGANVLTF	TGTGCCAGCTGTTTACCCGCCCTTCAACGGGCGGGGGCCAACGTCCTGACTTTC
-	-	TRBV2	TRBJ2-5	CASSVGQEETQYF	TGTGCCAGCAGTGTCGGACAAGAAGAGACCCAGTACTTC
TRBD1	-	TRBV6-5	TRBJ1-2	CASTSRTGIYGYTF	TGTGCCAGCACCAGCCGGACAGGCATATATGGCTACACCTTC
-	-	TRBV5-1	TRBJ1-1	CASSLDKNTEAFF	TGCGCCAGCAGCTTGGACAAGAACACTGAAGCTTTCTTT
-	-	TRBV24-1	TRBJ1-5	CATSDPGGLAQHF	TGTGCCACCAGTGATCCGGGGGGTCTGGCCCAGCATTTT
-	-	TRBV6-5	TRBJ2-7	CASRRDSDEQYF	TGTGCCAGCAGGCGGGACAGTGACGAGCAGTACTTC
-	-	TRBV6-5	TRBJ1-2	CASSTRGYGYTF	TGTGCCAGCAGTACCCGGGGCTATGGCTACACCTTC
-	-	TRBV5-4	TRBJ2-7	CASSARASSYEQYF	TGTGCCAGCAGCGCCCGTGCGAGCTCCTACGAGCAGTACTTC
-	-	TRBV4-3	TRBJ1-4	CASSQDLGATNEKLFF	TGCGCCAGCAGCCAAGATCTGGGGGCAACTAATGAAAAACTGTTTTTT
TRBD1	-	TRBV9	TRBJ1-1	CASSAITGDTEAFF	TGTGCCAGCAGCGCTATAACAGGGGACACTGAAGCTTTCTTT
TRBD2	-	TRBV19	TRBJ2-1	CASSGRTSGGFYNEQFF	TGTGCCAGTAGTGGGAGGACTAGCGGGGGGTTCTACAATGAGCAGTTCTTC
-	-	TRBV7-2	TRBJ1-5	CASSLVGGNSNQPQHF	TGTGCCAGCAGCTTAGTCGGGGGTAATAGCAATCAGCCCCAGCATTTT